These 9 T cell receptor beta chains were sequenced from one sample in a study of T cells in Graves' hyperthyroidism and ophthalmopathy. From RNA transcripts, TCR beta CDR3 regions were amplified. First-round RT-PCR of the TCR CDR3 relied on the HTBI primer set. TCRdb reprocessed the multiplex PCR reads with MiXCR, giving one entry per CDR3 protein. This sample yields more than 300,000 distinct CDR3 sequences, of which 11% to 15% are seen a single time; about 11% belongs to the top ten. Sequencing input: blood. The receptors stem from a woman aged 60-75 years with Graves' hyperthyroidism.

This clonotype came up a few times. The chain combines TRBV18 with TRBJ2-2; D tentatively fits TRBD1 or TRBD2 (6 bases each). The germline V and J ends were trimmed by 1 base and 3 bases, with 12 bases remaining between them. The CDR3 is made up of 16 amino acids. Germline loops: CDR1 KGHSH, CDR2 LQKENI. CDR3 residues: CASSPRRGPDTGELFF. CDR3 nucleotides: TGTGCCAGCTCACCACGTCGGGGGCCAGACACCGGGGAGCTGTTTTTT.

This clonotype was seen at least ten times. The chain joins TRBV18 to TRBJ1-1; D is uncertain. The CDR3 totals 13 residues. The germline V and J ends were trimmed by 3 bases and 1 base, with 6 bases remaining between them. Germline loops: CDR1 KGHSH, CDR2 LQKENI. CDR3 protein: CASSPEENTEAFF. CDR3 sequence (DNA): TGTGCCAGCTCACCTGAGGAGAACACTGAAGCTTTCTTT.

V and J are TRBV29-1 and TRBJ2-7; TRBD1 matches at 7 bases. Germline-derived CDR1 and CDR2 are SQVTM and ANQGSEA. The CDR3 length is 13 residues. V shed 1 base, J shed 3 bases, and the junction held 3 bases outside the gene matches. This CDR3 reads CSVEGDRDYEQYF. In nucleotides, the CDR3 is TGCAGCGTTGAAGGGGACAGAGACTACGAGCAGTACTTC.

The rearrangement joins TRBV5-1 to TRBJ2-3; D is undetermined. The V end lost 4 bases, the J end lost 3 bases, and 12 bases lay between the germline ends. The CDR3 has 14 amino acids. Looked up from germline, CDR1 is SGHRS and CDR2 is YFSETQ. The CDR3: CASSQDIGTDTQYF. DNA for the CDR3: TGCGCCAGCAGCCAAGATATAGGGACAGATACGCAGTATTTT. The variable domain in full, completed from reference TRBV5-1 and TRBJ2-3, reads KAGVTQTPRYLIKTRGQQVTLSCSPISGHRSVSWYQQTPGQGLQFLFEYFSETQRNKGNFPGRFSGRQFSNSRSEMNVSTLELGDSALYLCASSQDIGTDTQYFGPGTRLTVL.

This clonotype was found many times. The J gene is TRBJ1-4, the V gene TRBV12-3 or TRBV12-4; D gene uncertain. Between the trimmed V and J ends, which lost 5 bases and 0 bases, there was a span of 10 bases. The CDR3 covers 15 residues. CDR3 protein: CASSPSVATNEKLFF. CDR3 bases: TGTGCCAGCAGTCCCTCAGTTGCAACTAATGAAAAACTGTTTTTT.

In its sample, this clonotype was seen many times. The chain uses TRBV10-3 and TRBJ2-7, with D perhaps matching TRBD2 (5 bases). The length of the CDR3 is 15 residues. V gave up 2 bases and J gave up 0 bases, with 11 bases separating them. Germline V gene lookup returns CDR1 ENHRY and CDR2 SYGVKD. This CDR3 reads CAISEGLAGSYEQYF. For the CDR3, the DNA is TGTGCCATCAGTGAGGGGCTAGCTGGCTCCTACGAGCAGTACTTC.

In its sample, this clonotype was seen many times. The chain recombines TRBV11-3 with TRBJ2-2; D may be TRBD2 (6 bases). The germline V gene encodes CDR1 SGHNT and CDR2 YENEEA. This CDR3 has 17 amino acids. V was cut by 4 bases and J by 2 bases, with 17 bases left in between. The CDR3 DNA is TGTGCCAGCAGCTCCCGGGGTAGCGGTCCCAACACCGGGGAGCTGTTTTTT. It yields the protein CASSSRGSGPNTGELFF.

The V gene is TRBV2, the J gene TRBJ2-1; D ambiguous. The germline gives CDR1 SNHLY, CDR2 FYNNEI. V was cut by 2 bases and J by 10 bases, with 24 bases left in between. The CDR3 consists of 17 residues. The CDR3 reads CASSEPADRAGAYEQFF. CDR3 nucleotide sequence: TGTGCCAGCAGTGAACCTGCTGATCGGGCAGGCGCCTACGAGCAGTTCTTC.

This clonotype was recorded many times. The genes are TRBV30 and TRBJ1-5, with TRBD1 matching 10 bases. Germline CDR1 reads GTSNPN; CDR2 reads SVGIG (reference sequence). V shed 1 base and J 6 bases; nucleotides not matched to a gene: 3. This CDR3 has 14 residues. CDR3 nucleotide sequence: TGTGCCTGGAGTGGCGGACAGGGGGGTCAGCCCCAGCATTTT. It codes for CAWSGGQGGQPQHF.